Below, 9 T cell receptor beta chains from the same sample are listed, as sequenced in a study of T cell responses to AZD1222 COVID-19 vaccine. Only in-frame clones appear in the TCRdb table, and some are missing; sequencing was by immunoSEQ multiplex PCR. The sample contains about 150,000 clones, around nine tenths of which appear only once. The input for sequencing was peripheral blood, taken on day 0 of AZD1222 vaccination. All receptors come from an adult in good health.

The V gene is TRBV15, the J gene TRBJ1-4; TRBD1 aligns across 9 bases. Germline-derived CDR1 and CDR2 are LNHNV and YYDKDF (reference sequence). This CDR3 region has 16 residues. Losses at the gene ends were 0 bases for V and 11 bases for J; bases not matched to a gene: 10. The CDR3 DNA follows: TGTGCCACCAGCAGAGATAAGCAGGACAGGGGAGGGAAACTGTTTTTT. As protein: CATSRDKQDRGGKLFF.

The V and J genes are TRBV6-6 and TRBJ2-7, with no clear D. The CDR3 consists of 13 residues. V was trimmed by 4 bases and J by 4 bases, leaving 11 bases between them. Germline CDR1 is MNHNY and CDR2 is SVGAGI (reference sequence). The CDR3 loop reads CASSSAVVYEQYF. The CDR3 nucleotides read TGTGCCAGCAGTTCCGCCGTGGTGTACGAGCAGTACTTC.

The rearrangement links TRBV19 to TRBJ1-5; 8 bases align to TRBD1. The CDR3 runs to 15 residues. With 2 bases clipped from V and 4 bases from J, the junction kept 4 bases outside the gene matches. Germline lookup yields CDR1 LNHDA and CDR2 SQIVND (reference sequence). CDR3 residues: CASSIRDRKNQPQHF. The CDR3 DNA reads as TGTGCCAGTAGTATAAGGGACAGGAAGAATCAGCCCCAGCATTTT.

This CDR3 is CASSLAGSSYEQYF. The DNA of the CDR3 is TGTGCCAGCAGTTTGGCCGGGTCCTCCTACGAGCAGTACTTC. The chain combines TRBV27 with TRBJ2-7, with D uncertain. Germline-derived CDR1 and CDR2 are MNHEY and SMNVEV (reference sequence). The CDR3 contains 14 residues. V lost 3 bases to trimming and J lost 0 bases, with 9 bases between them.

The chain recombines TRBV6-5 with TRBJ2-7, with D unclear. The V and J ends lost 2 bases and 4 bases respectively, with 3 bases between them. The CDR3 sequence is 11 residues long. From germline, CDR1 is MNHEY and CDR2 SVGAGI. CDR3 residues: CASSYVYEQYF. The DNA for the CDR3 is TGTGCCAGCAGTTACGTATACGAGCAGTACTTC.

This sequence joins TRBV2 and TRBJ2-3; 12 bases map to TRBD2. This CDR3 has 15 amino acids. Germline V gene data show CDR1 as SNHLY and CDR2 as FYNNEI. Germline trimming cut 7 bases from V and 0 bases from J; bases unmatched to any gene: 2. The CDR3 nucleotides read TGTGCCAGCACAGGGACTAGCGGGAGCACAGATACGCAGTATTTT. Protein product: CASTGTSGSTDTQYF.

This clone was seen a few times. The chain couples TRBV7-9 to TRBJ2-3; TRBD1 might be the D (5 bases). V was clipped by 6 bases and J by 2 bases, with 18 bases between them. Germline loops: CDR1 SEHNR, CDR2 FQNEAQ (reference sequence). The CDR3 runs to 16 residues. In nucleotides, the CDR3 is TGTGCCAGCAGAGATCCTAGAACAGGCTCCACAGATACGCAGTATTTT. Its protein product is CASRDPRTGSTDTQYF.

A word on this clone: Other DNA variants within this sample encode the same CDR3. V gene TRBV7-9 combines with J gene TRBJ2-7; no definite D call. This CDR3 has 13 residues. Trimming pared 3 bases from V and 0 bases from J, leaving 6 bases between. The V gene's germline CDR1 is SEHNR and CDR2 FQNEAQ (reference sequence). This chain's CDR3 is CASSLAASYEQYF. The CDR3 coding sequence is TGTGCCAGCAGCTTGGCGGCCTCCTACGAGCAGTACTTC. Combining the CDR3 with reference TRBV7-9 and TRBJ2-7 gives the whole variable domain DTGVSQNPRHKITKRGQNVTFRCDPISEHNRLYWYRQTLGQGPEFLTYFQNEAQLEKSRLLSDRFSAERPKGSFSTLEIQRTEQGDSAMYLCASSLAASYEQYFGPGTRLTVT.

This rearrangement joins TRBV4-1 to TRBJ2-2, with 11 positions matching TRBD2. The germline V gene has CDR1 MGHRA and CDR2 YSYEKL. The J segment lost 10 bases and the V segment lost 0 bases, leaving 7 bases of the junction unmatched. The CDR3 extends over 16 amino acids. The CDR3 nucleotides are TGCGCCAGCAGCCAAGATCTACTAGCGGGAGAGGTGGAGCTGTTTTTT. This sequence encodes CASSQDLLAGEVELFF.